These T cell receptor beta chains were read from a single sample in a study of human thymus T cells. This table comes from immunoSEQ multiplex PCR, and its TCRdb copy is limited to in-frame clones, with some not included. Here the sample spans 120,000 or so clones, about 95% being singletons. The sequenced sample consisted of thymus tissue. These receptors were taken from a boy less than two years old with a congenital heart defect but otherwise immunologically healthy. The CDR3 runs from the conserved cysteine through the conserved F or W. A D gene is named only where the DNA matches it firmly. Clone size is not always given. Where it is, it says once, few, many or a class for expanded clones.

cdr3_nt cdr3_aa j_call d_call clone_size v_call
TGTGCCTGGAGGACCACGGGTAATTCACCCCTCCACTTT CAWRTTGNSPLHF TRBJ1-6 . . TRBV30
TGTGCCGTAAAACAGGGATCCAACAATGAGCAGTTCTTC CAVKQGSNNEQFF TRBJ2-1 . . TRBV6-6
TGTGCCAGCGGATCCACCGGGGAGCTGTTTTTT CASGSTGELFF TRBJ2-2 . . TRBV6-1
TGTGCCAGCTGCCCGGGACTAGCTAACACCGGGGAGCTGTTTTTT CASCPGLANTGELFF TRBJ2-2 TRBD2 . TRBV5-1
TGTGCCAGCAGACGGAGACAGGGGGGAGGAACCGGGGAGCTGTTTTTT CASRRRQGGGTGELFF TRBJ2-2 TRBD1 . TRBV2
TGTGCCTGGAGTTGGGGGCGCGACCCCCCCCACTCCTACAATGAGCAGTTCTTC CAWSWGRDPPHSYNEQFF TRBJ2-1 . . TRBV30
TGTGCCAGCAGCCTAGTACCCCAGGGGCTTAATGAAAAACTGTTTTTT CASSLVPQGLNEKLFF TRBJ1-4 . . TRBV7-2
TGTGCCAGCAGTTACGGAGACTTCTATGGCTACACCTTC CASSYGDFYGYTF TRBJ1-2 . . TRBV6-5
TGTGCCAGCAGTGAAATTCGAGGTGGCGCCTACGAGCAGTACTTC CASSEIRGGAYEQYF TRBJ2-7 . . TRBV6-1
TGTGCCAGCAGCAAATTGGAGATATACGAGCAGTACTTC CASSKLEIYEQYF TRBJ2-7 . . TRBV21-1
TGTGCCAGCAGCAAATTGGCCCTACTTCGGTACTTC CASSKLALLRYF TRBJ2-5 . . TRBV21-1
TGTGCCACCAGTCGGTTTCTGACGCGTTACGAGCAGTACTTC CATSRFLTRYEQYF TRBJ2-7 . . TRBV6-5
TGTGCCAGTAGGGGGGCCCCCTCCTACGAGCAGTACTTC CASRGAPSYEQYF TRBJ2-7 . . TRBV19
TGTGCCAGCAGCTTAGTGCGTCCGGTTTGGCAAGAGACCCAGTACTTC CASSLVRPVWQETQYF TRBJ2-5 . . TRBV7-9
TGTGCCAGCAGCCTTAGGAGCGGGAGGTCCTACGAGCAGTACTTC CASSLRSGRSYEQYF TRBJ2-7 TRBD2 . TRBV7-3
TGTGCCAGCAGTACGTACCGGGCCCCAAGGACTAATGAAAAACTGTTTTTT CASSTYRAPRTNEKLFF TRBJ1-4 . . TRBV2
TGTGCCACCAGCAGAGACCCAGTCTCGAAATCACCCCTCCACTTT CATSRDPVSKSPLHF TRBJ1-6 . . TRBV15
TGCGCCAGCAACGGACCCTACGAGCAGTACTTC CASNGPYEQYF TRBJ2-7 . . TRBV5-1
TGTGCCAGCAGTTTCCCCGGGACTAGGAGCGATACGCAGTATTTT CASSFPGTRSDTQYF TRBJ2-3 TRBD2 . TRBV28
TGTGCCAGCACAGACGGCCGCACAACTAATGAAAAACTGTTTTTT CASTDGRTTNEKLFF TRBJ1-4 . . TRBV7-9
TGCGCCAGCAGCCGCAGCGGGGGGGCCTATGGCTACACCTTC CASSRSGGAYGYTF TRBJ1-2 . . TRBV4-1
TGTGCCAGCAGCGGAACAGGGGCCTACACCGGGGAGCTGTTTTTT CASSGTGAYTGELFF TRBJ2-2 TRBD1 . TRBV9
TGTGCCAGCACGGGGACCCCCAGGGAGTTGTACTATGGCTACACCTTC CASTGTPRELYYGYTF TRBJ1-2 . . TRBV7-8
TGTGCCAGCAGTGAAGCCACCTACGAGCAGTACTTC CASSEATYEQYF TRBJ2-7 . . TRBV2
TGTGCCAGCGCAGACAGGGGAGGCCACAGCTCCTATAATTCACCCCTCCACTTT CASADRGGHSSYNSPLHF TRBJ1-6 TRBD1 . TRBV2
TGCGCCAGCAGCCAAGATACAAGGGGCACTGAAGCTTTCTTT CASSQDTRGTEAFF TRBJ1-1 . once TRBV4-1
TGTGCCAGCAGCTCCGTGCAGGGTATCGCTGTTGGGGCCAACGTCCTGACTTTC CASSSVQGIAVGANVLTF TRBJ2-6 . . TRBV7-9
TGCGCCAGCAGCCAACAGGTATTGAGGACGGAGAACACCGGGGAGCTGTTTTTT CASSQQVLRTENTGELFF TRBJ2-2 . . TRBV4-3
TGTGCCACCAGTGGGGTTCTCAATTCACCCCTCCACTTT CATSGVLNSPLHF TRBJ1-6 . . TRBV15
TGCGCCAGCAGCTTGGTTGTTTCGGCGGGGGACACAGATACGCAGTATTTT CASSLVVSAGDTDTQYF TRBJ2-3 TRBD2 . TRBV5-1
TGTGCCAGCAGCTTAGATCCCCCGCCAAGGGATACGCAGTATTTT CASSLDPPPRDTQYF TRBJ2-3 . . TRBV11-3
TGTGCCAGCAGTTTTCCCGAGTGGGGGGGCCCTGAGCAGTTCTTC CASSFPEWGGPEQFF TRBJ2-1 . . TRBV28
TGTGCCAGCTCCGGAAAGGACTATGGCTACACCTTC CASSGKDYGYTF TRBJ1-2 . . TRBV11-3
TGTGCCAGCAGTCCGGGGTCCTCGGGAGAGCAGTACTTC CASSPGSSGEQYF TRBJ2-7 . few TRBV6-5
TGTGCCCCGGCAGGGGGTAGGGAGCCCCAGCATTTT CAPAGGREPQHF TRBJ1-5 TRBD1 . TRBV6-1
TGTGCCAGCAGTCTCACGAGGATGCATCAGTACTTC CASSLTRMHQYF TRBJ2-5 . . TRBV28
TGTGCCAGCAGCTTATACCCCCAGACAATAGCGAGCGTCTCTGGAAACACCATATATTTT CASSLYPQTIASVSGNTIYF TRBJ1-3 . . TRBV7-6
TGTGCCAGCAGTGGGTTTTATCAGCCCCAGCATTTT CASSGFYQPQHF TRBJ1-5 . . TRBV6-1
TGTGCCAGCAGTCCCCCCTACGAACAGACTAGCGGGGGCGGCGAGACCCAGTACTTC CASSPPYEQTSGGGETQYF TRBJ2-5 TRBD2 . TRBV2
TGCGCCAGCAGCCTTCGTCTAGCGGGGGGACAAGAAACCTATGGCACAGATACGCAGTATTTT CASSLRLAGGQETYGTDTQYF TRBJ2-3 TRBD2 . TRBV4-3
TGCGCCAGCAGCCAAAGGGGCCGTCAGAACACTGAAGCTTTCTTT CASSQRGRQNTEAFF TRBJ1-1 . few TRBV4-3
TGTGCCAGCAGTTACCAGAGCGGGGAAGGGAATGAGCAGTTCTTC CASSYQSGEGNEQFF TRBJ2-1 TRBD2 . TRBV6-5
TGTGCCAGCAGCCCCGGGACAGGGAAAGTTGACACTGAAGCTTTCTTT CASSPGTGKVDTEAFF TRBJ1-1 TRBD1 once TRBV13
TGTGCCAGCAGCCAGTCATCCGGGTCCTATGGCTACACCTTC CASSQSSGSYGYTF TRBJ1-2 . . TRBV5-8
TGTGCCAGCAGTTTAGGGGACAGTAGGCCAGGTCCCCCAGCCTACGAGCAGTACTTC CASSLGDSRPGPPAYEQYF TRBJ2-7 TRBD1 once TRBV28